One sample yielded the 27 T cell receptor beta chains listed below, sequenced in a study of T-cell reconstitution after alpha-beta-depleted transplantation in children. The library targeted TCRbeta and was prepared with unique molecular identifiers. TCRdb re-called the PCR reads with MiXCR, one entry per CDR3 protein. The sample yields about 130,000 distinct CDR3 sequences, 9.7% seen once. Here the sequenced sample was PBMCs, mostly from graft donor cells, taken 180 days after TCRalphabeta/CD19-depleted stem cell transplant. The receptor set was obtained from a girl under three years old who had a stem cell transplant for combined immunodeficiency, so the T cells may come from the graft donor.

This clonotype appeared many times. The chain is built from TRBV5-1 and TRBJ2-2, with D possibly matching TRBD1 (5 bases). Germline-derived CDR1 and CDR2 are SGHRS and YFSETQ. This CDR3 region has 12 residues. V lost 7 bases, J lost 5 bases, and 9 bases lay in between. The CDR3 spells CASGRETGELFF. In DNA, the CDR3 is TGCGCCAGCGGCAGGGAAACCGGGGAGCTGTTTTTT.

This clonotype was observed a handful of times. V is TRBV6-2 or TRBV6-3 and J is TRBJ2-3; TRBD1 might be the D (6 bases). V gave up 0 bases and J gave up 2 bases, with 12 bases separating them. Germline V gene lookup returns CDR1 MNHEY and CDR2 SVGEGT. This CDR3 spans 16 amino acids. CDR3 DNA: TGTGCCAGCAGTTACTCGACCCAGGGGTACACAGATACGCAGTATTTT. Amino acid sequence: CASSYSTQGYTDTQYF.

The chain links TRBV20-1 to TRBJ1-4; D not resolved. The CDR3 has 15 amino acids. The germline V and J ends were trimmed by 4 bases and 8 bases, with 20 bases remaining between them. Per germline, CDR1 DFQATT and CDR2 SNEGSKA (reference sequence). The CDR3 nucleotides read TGCAGTGCTAAGGGTACACAGCCATCCGGGGAAAAACTGTTTTTT. The encoded protein is CSAKGTQPSGEKLFF.

There are many counts of this clonotype. Written as DNA, the CDR3 is TGCAGTGCTCCGGGACAGGGGTCATCTTACGGATTTAGCGGGGCCAAAAACATTCAGTACTTC. This codes for CSAPGQGSSYGFSGAKNIQYF. This chain joins TRBV20-1 and TRBJ2-4; 10 nucleotides agree with TRBD1. The V and J ends lost 5 bases and 1 base, in that order; junction bases with no gene match: 23. This CDR3 spans 21 amino acids. CDR1 is DFQATT and CDR2 is SNEGSKA in the germline V gene (reference sequence).

The chain recombines TRBV13 with TRBJ2-7; D is unresolved. V was clipped by 1 base and J by 5 bases, with 12 bases between them. The CDR3 runs to 14 residues. Per the germline V gene, CDR1 is PRHDT and CDR2 is FYEKMQ (reference sequence). DNA of the CDR3: TGTGCCAGCAGCTTAGAGTGGGGAAAGAACGAGCAGTACTTC. This translates into CASSLEWGKNEQYF.

This clonotype showed up just a few times. The J gene is TRBJ2-2, the V gene TRBV29-1; D ambiguous. The CDR3 spans 14 residues. With 6 bases removed from V and 1 base from J, the gap between germline ends came to 12 bases. The germline gives CDR1 SQVTM, CDR2 ANQGSEA. CDR3 loop: CSVRRHLNTGELFF. DNA of the CDR3: TGCAGCGTCCGGCGACACCTGAACACCGGGGAGCTGTTTTTT.

For the CDR3, the DNA is TGTGCCAGCAGCCAAGGAGGCCGATATCTCCTAGAGACCCAGTACTTC. Its translation is CASSQGGRYLLETQYF. The chain employs TRBV3-1 and TRBJ2-5; no definite D call. V gave up 1 base and J gave up 4 bases, with 16 bases separating them. Looked up from germline, CDR1 is LGHDT and CDR2 is YNNKEL (reference sequence). CDR3 length: 16 residues.

This chain uses TRBV27 with TRBJ2-2, with TRBD2 as a possible D gene (6 bases). The CDR3 has 14 residues. V was shortened by 10 bases and J by 0 bases, with 12 bases between the two germline ends. Germline V gene lookup returns CDR1 MNHEY and CDR2 SMNVEV (reference sequence). The CDR3, as DNA: TGTGCCACCAAGTGGGGGGCGAACACCGGGGAGCTGTTTTTT. This encodes CATKWGANTGELFF.

This clonotype appeared many times. CDR3 region: CASSPPGTKNIQYF. The CDR3 bases are TGTGCCAGCAGCCCGCCAGGAACCAAAAACATTCAGTACTTC. The J gene is TRBJ2-4, the V gene TRBV5-6, with D unclear. The CDR3 extends over 14 amino acids. Germline CDR1 SGHDT, CDR2 YYEEEE. Trimming removed 4 bases from V and 2 bases from J, with 10 bases in between.

This clonotype was recorded at least ten times. The chain joins TRBV7-2 to TRBJ2-3; D is unclear. This CDR3 spans 14 amino acids. Trimming took 1 base from V and 2 from J, leaving 7 bases between them. From germline, CDR1 is SGHTA and CDR2 FQGNSA. The CDR3: CASSLGVLTDTQYF. CDR3 nucleotides: TGTGCCAGCAGCTTAGGGGTCCTCACAGATACGCAGTATTTT.

The gene calls are TRBV7-6 and TRBJ2-7, with D uncertain. This CDR3 contains 13 residues. Per the germline V gene, CDR1 is SGHVS and CDR2 is FNYEAQ. V was trimmed by 4 bases and J by 2 bases, leaving 9 bases between them. CDR3 coding DNA: TGTGCCAGCAGCTCGGAACCCACCTACGAGCAGTACTTC. It is translated as CASSSEPTYEQYF.

The chain has TRBV12-3 or TRBV12-4 and TRBJ2-1, with no clear D. The V and J ends lost 4 bases and 3 bases respectively, with 13 bases between them. The CDR3 is made up of 15 amino acids. The CDR3 nucleotides read TGTGCCAGCAGTTACTGGCTCAGAATCTACAATGAGCAGTTCTTC. It yields the protein CASSYWLRIYNEQFF.

This clonotype was observed a handful of times. This chain joins TRBV7-2 and TRBJ2-1; TRBD2 matches 9 bases. Germline V lookup: CDR1 SGHTA, CDR2 FQGNSA. V dropped 5 bases and J dropped 7; count of bases not matched to a gene: 9. The CDR3 covers 15 residues. The CDR3 region has the DNA TGTGCCAGCAGCCTCCCGGGACTAGCTCCTAATGAGCAGTTCTTC. Translating it yields CASSLPGLAPNEQFF. Variable domain in full (rest from reference TRBV7-2 and TRBJ2-1): GAGVSQSPSNKVTEKGKDVELRCDPISGHTALYWYRQSLGQGLEFLIYFQGNSAPDKSGLPSDRFSAERTGGSVSTLTIQRTQQEDSAVYLCASSLPGLAPNEQFFGPGTRLTVL.

V usage is TRBV6-6 and J usage is TRBJ2-7, with D perhaps given as TRBD1 or TRBD2 (5 bases each). Germline V lookup: CDR1 MNHNY, CDR2 SVGAGI (reference sequence). CDR3 length: 12 residues. V dropped 6 bases and J dropped 0 bases, with 6 bases sitting between them. The CDR3: CASRGVSYEQYF. In DNA, the CDR3 is TGTGCCAGCAGGGGGGTCTCCTACGAGCAGTACTTC.

The chain joins TRBV10-3 to TRBJ1-2; D ambiguous. Trimming removed 4 bases from V and 5 bases from J, with 17 bases in between. The CDR3 covers 15 residues. Germline V lookup: CDR1 ENHRY, CDR2 SYGVKD. The CDR3 loop is CAISGHREDEYGYTF. In DNA form, the CDR3 reads TGTGCCATCAGTGGCCACCGGGAGGACGAATATGGCTACACCTTC.

A few counts support this clonotype. V and J are TRBV3-1 and TRBJ2-7, with D perhaps TRBD2 (5 bases). With 3 bases removed from V and 7 bases from J, the gap between germline ends came to 10 bases. The germline V gene encodes CDR1 LGHDT and CDR2 YNNKEL (reference sequence). The CDR3 sequence is 12 residues long. CDR3 sequence reads: CASSQGVREQYF. Written as DNA, the CDR3 is TGTGCCAGCAGCCAGGGAGTGAGGGAGCAGTACTTC.

The gene calls are TRBV10-3 and TRBJ2-1, with D possibly being TRBD1 (5 bases). The germline V and J ends were trimmed by 4 bases and 1 base, with 8 bases remaining between them. The CDR3 loop spans 14 amino acids. CDR1 is ENHRY and CDR2 is SYGVKD in the germline V gene. The CDR3 nucleotides are TGTGCCATCAGTGGGGCAGGGTCCTACAATGAGCAGTTCTTC. It yields the protein CAISGAGSYNEQFF.

This clonotype was recorded at least ten times. The chain recombines TRBV6-2 or TRBV6-3 with TRBJ2-3, with D possibly being TRBD1 (5 bases). Trimming left V 3 bases short and J 10 bases short, with 17 bases between. The germline gives CDR1 MNHEY, CDR2 SVGEGT. The length of the CDR3 is 14 residues. CDR3 residues: CASSYGQGSIAQYF. The CDR3 bases are TGTGCCAGCAGTTATGGGCAGGGATCGATTGCGCAGTATTTT.

This clonotype was seen at least ten times. The chain uses TRBV5-1 and TRBJ1-6, with TRBD1 identical over 7 bases. V gave up 0 bases and J gave up 10 bases; unmatched junction bases: 7. CDR1 and CDR2 (germline): SGHRS, YFSETQ. The CDR3 contains 15 residues. The CDR3 nucleotides are TGCGCCAGCAGCTTGGAACAGGGGAGGACATCACCCCTCCACTTT. Its translation: CASSLEQGRTSPLHF.

The CDR3 is CSVEKGGVDTQYF. The DNA of the CDR3 is TGCAGCGTTGAGAAGGGGGGCGTTGATACGCAGTATTTT. J is TRBJ2-3 and V is TRBV29-1; D is perhaps TRBD1 or TRBD2 (6 bases each). The CDR3 length is 13 residues. In germline, CDR1 is SQVTM, CDR2 ANQGSEA. V dropped 3 bases and J dropped 6 bases, with 13 bases sitting between them.

V usage is TRBV29-1 and J usage is TRBJ2-3, with D possibly matching TRBD2 (7 bases). Trimming shortened V by 2 bases and J by 2 bases, and 14 bases separated the two germline ends. The CDR3 is made up of 15 amino acids. Germline-derived CDR1 and CDR2 are SQVTM and ANQGSEA. CDR3 in amino acids: CSVEKGGLYTDTQYF. The CDR3 nucleotides read TGCAGCGTTGAAAAGGGGGGGCTCTACACAGATACGCAGTATTTT.

V is TRBV10-3 and J is TRBJ2-7; 7 positions match TRBD2. This CDR3 comprises 11 residues. The germline V gene has CDR1 ENHRY and CDR2 SYGVKD. V lost 7 bases to trimming and J lost 6 bases; unmatched junction nucleotides: 3. The CDR3 DNA reads as TGTGCCATCACGGGGGGTGGCGAGCAGTACTTC. Residues: CAITGGGEQYF.

The gene calls are TRBV20-1 and TRBJ2-1; 7 bases are a match to TRBD2. Germline V gene data show CDR1 as DFQATT and CDR2 as SNEGSKA (reference sequence). This CDR3 region has 14 residues. V gave up 0 bases and J gave up 5 bases; unmatched junction bases: 4. Here the CDR3 DNA reads TGCAGTGCTAGAGACGCTAGCGGTAACAATGAGCAGTTCTTC. It codes for CSARDASGNNEQFF.

The chain is built from TRBV7-2 and TRBJ2-7; 9 bases are shared with TRBD1. Germline CDR1 and CDR2: SGHTA and FQGNSA. This CDR3 is built from 14 residues. V dropped 0 bases and J dropped 6; count of bases not matched to a gene: 3. The CDR3 DNA reads as TGTGCCAGCAGCTTAGCGGGACAGGGTTGCGAGCAGTACTTC. Translating gives CASSLAGQGCEQYF.

This chain's CDR3 is CAWTRTGYEQYF. CDR3 bases: TGTGCCTGGACCCGAACAGGGTACGAGCAGTACTTC. The chain links TRBV30 to TRBJ2-7, with TRBD1 as a possible D gene (6 bases). The ends were cut back, 4 bases at V and 4 bases at J, with 11 bases in the middle. In germline, CDR1 is GTSNPN, CDR2 SVGIG (reference sequence). The CDR3 has 12 residues.

A word on this clonotype: A much larger clone lies one base from this, so it may be a read error. This chain joins TRBV7-7 and TRBJ2-1; 7 bases align to TRBD1. The CDR3 runs to 15 residues. Per the germline V gene, CDR1 is SSHAT and CDR2 is FNYEAQ (reference sequence). The CDR3 DNA reads TGTGCTAGCAGCCTTCGAGACAGGGAATACAATGAGCAGATCTTC. It encodes CASSLRDREYNEQIF.

This chain links TRBV20-1 with TRBJ2-7; D could derive from TRBD1 or TRBD2 (5 bases each). The CDR3 spans 13 residues. The V end was cut by 1 base, the J end by 7 bases, with 14 bases between. The germline gives CDR1 DFQATT, CDR2 SNEGSKA (reference sequence). CDR3 sequence (DNA): TGCAGTGCTAGAGTGCGTGGGACGGGAGAGCAGTACTTC. The encoded protein is CSARVRGTGEQYF.